This T cell receptor (beta chain) was found in a study of T cells in Graves' hyperthyroidism and ophthalmopathy. Stable Graves' hyperthyroidism denoted no ophthalmopathy progression over 18 months. Disease duration under 2 months; hyperthyroidism patients were aged 18 to 65. Diagnosis rested on symptoms, serum thyroxine and TRAb, thyroid ultrasound, and orbital computed tomography. In its sample, this clonotype was seen many times. Its specificity is not known. Using RNA transcripts as the source, TCR beta CDR3 regions were amplified. The HTBI primer set served for first-round RT-PCR of the TCR CDR3. TCRdb analysed the multiplex PCR reads with MiXCR anew, one entry per CDR3 protein. The repertoire consists of roughly 570,000 distinct CDR3 sequences, with around 42% occurring once and the leading ten covering around 7.7%. Study results and caveats: Peripheral blood also featured most of the thyroid clonotypes expanded above 0.001.

The sequenced sample was peripheral blood or thyroid tissue (not recorded which). The TCR was taken from a woman under 30 with Graves' hyperthyroidism.

CDR3 protein: CASSDGTGHDEQYF. In DNA form, the CDR3 reads TGTGCCAGCAGTGACGGGACAGGGCACGACGAGCAGTACTTC. The chain joins TRBV25-1 to TRBJ2-7; 9 bases agree with TRBD1. The CDR3 is made up of 14 amino acids. V dropped 3 bases and J dropped 5; count of bases not matched to a gene: 5. Germline CDR1 MGHDK, CDR2 SYGVNS.